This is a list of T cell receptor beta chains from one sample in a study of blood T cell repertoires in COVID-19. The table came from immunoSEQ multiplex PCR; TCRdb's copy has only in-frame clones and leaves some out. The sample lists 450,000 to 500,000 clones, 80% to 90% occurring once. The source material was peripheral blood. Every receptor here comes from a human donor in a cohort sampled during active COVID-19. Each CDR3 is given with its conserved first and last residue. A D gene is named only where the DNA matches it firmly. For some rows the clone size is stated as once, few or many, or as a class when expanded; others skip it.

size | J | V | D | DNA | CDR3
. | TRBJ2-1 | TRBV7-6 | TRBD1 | TGTGCCAGCAGCTTAGTGCTCCAGGGGGCACAGGAGCAGTTCTTC | CASSLVLQGAQEQFF
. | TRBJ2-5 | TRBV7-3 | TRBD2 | TGTGCCAGCAGCTCCCCTACTAGCGGCCAAGAGACCCAGTACTTC | CASSSPTSGQETQYF
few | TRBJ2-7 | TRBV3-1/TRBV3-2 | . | TGTGCCAGCAGCCAAGATGGACTCTCTTCCCCCTACGAGCAGTACTTC | CASSQDGLSSPYEQYF
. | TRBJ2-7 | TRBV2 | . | TGTGCCAGCAGTGACCCACAACGAGCTTTGCGGCTCTCCTACGAGCAGTACTTC | CASSDPQRALRLSYEQYF
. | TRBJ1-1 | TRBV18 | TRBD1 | TGTGCCAGCTCACCAGTTCAGGGGGCGGTCGGGTACACTGAAGCTTTCTTT | CASSPVQGAVGYTEAFF
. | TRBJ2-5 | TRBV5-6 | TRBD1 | TGTGCCAGCAGCGTAACCTTCCGGGACAGGGGGAGAGAGACCCAGTACTTC | CASSVTFRDRGRETQYF
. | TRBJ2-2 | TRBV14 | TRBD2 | TGTGCCAGCACGACCGGGACTAGCGGGACAACACCAGGGGAGCTGTTTTTT | CASTTGTSGTTPGELFF
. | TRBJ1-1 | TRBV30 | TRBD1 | TGTGCCTGGAACAGGGGGCTGAACACTGAAGCTTTCTTT | CAWNRGLNTEAFF
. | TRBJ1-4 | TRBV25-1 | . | TGTGCCAGTGGCCACACTAATGAAAAACTGTTTTTT | CASGHTNEKLFF
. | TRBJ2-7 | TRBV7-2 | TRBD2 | TGTGCCAGCACCACCCCGCCTAGCGGAATCTACGAGCAGTACTTC | CASTTPPSGIYEQYF
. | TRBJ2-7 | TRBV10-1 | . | TGCGCCAGCCAGGAGACAGGCTCTTACGAGCAGTACTTC | CASQETGSYEQYF
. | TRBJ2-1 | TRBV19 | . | TGTGCCAGTAGTATAAATGGGGCTTACAATGAGCAGTTCTTC | CASSINGAYNEQFF